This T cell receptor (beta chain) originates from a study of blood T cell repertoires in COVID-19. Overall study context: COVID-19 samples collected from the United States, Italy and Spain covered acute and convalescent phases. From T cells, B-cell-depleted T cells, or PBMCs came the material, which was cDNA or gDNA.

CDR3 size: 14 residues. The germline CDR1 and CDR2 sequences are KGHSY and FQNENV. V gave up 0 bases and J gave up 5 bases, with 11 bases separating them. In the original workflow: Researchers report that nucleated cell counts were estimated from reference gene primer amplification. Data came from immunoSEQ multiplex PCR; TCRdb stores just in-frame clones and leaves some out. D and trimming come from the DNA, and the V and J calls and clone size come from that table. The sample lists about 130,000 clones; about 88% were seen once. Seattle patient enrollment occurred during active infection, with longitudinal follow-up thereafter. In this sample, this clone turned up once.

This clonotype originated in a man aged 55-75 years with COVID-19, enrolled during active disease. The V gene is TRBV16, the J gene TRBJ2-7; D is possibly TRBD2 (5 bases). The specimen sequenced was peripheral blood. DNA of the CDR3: TGTGCCAGCAGCCAATCCCCCCTAGCCAACGAGCAGTACTTC. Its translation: CASSQSPLANEQYF. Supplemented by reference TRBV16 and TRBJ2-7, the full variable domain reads GEEVAQTPKHLVRGEGQKAKLYCAPIKGHSYVFWYQQVLKNEFKFLISFQNENVFDETGMPKERFSAKCLPNSPCSLEIQATKLEDSAVYFCASSQSPLANEQYFGPGTRLTVT.